This entry features one T cell receptor beta chain sequence. The authors' processing: Estimated nucleated cell counts came from reference gene primer amplification. The protocol was immunoSEQ multiplex PCR, while the TCRdb copy is restricted to in-frame clones and leaves out a portion. The DNA gave D and trimming, while V, J and clone size come from that table. The table lists 300,000 to 450,000 clones, about 85% of them singletons. This record comes from a study of blood T cell repertoires in COVID-19. Study context: Spain, Italy and the United States supplied samples that represented acute and convalescent COVID-19.

Sequencing was done on a sample of peripheral blood. The TCR comes from a woman between 18 and 30 years old with acute or convalescent COVID-19.

The CDR3 protein is CAWSQDSNSPLHF. The CDR3 coding sequence is TGTGCCTGGAGCCAAGACAGTAATTCACCCCTCCACTTT. This chain connects TRBV30 to TRBJ1-6, with a possible D match to TRBD1 (5 bases). Trimming removed 3 bases at V and 6 bases at J, with 9 bases between. Looked up from germline, CDR1 is GTSNPN and CDR2 is SVGIG (reference sequence). This CDR3 spans 13 amino acids.